The next 26 T cell receptor beta chains were all read from a single sample in a study of T cell repertoires in cytomegalovirus infection. TCRdb reprocessed the reads via MiXCR and lists one record per CDR3 protein. The sample carries about 830,000 distinct CDR3 sequences, about 30% recorded once. These receptors' targets are unknown. The sample here was cultured CD8+ T cells from PBMCs, taken from culture after CMV antigen stimulation. The receptors originated from a human donor in good health (CMV status not recorded). Some clones in this sample may be carry-over from other donors' samples.

Remarks on this clonotype: This may come from a read error, since a much larger clone is one base off. The chain couples TRBV7-6 to TRBJ2-3; TRBD1 matches at 8 bases. The CDR3 extends over 15 amino acids. The germline V gene has CDR1 SGHVS and CDR2 FNYEAQ. The junction had 3 bases not matched to a gene; V was cut back by 4 bases and J by 0 bases. CDR3 amino acids: CASSCTGGSTDTQYF. The DNA for the CDR3 is TGTGCCAGCAGCTGCACAGGGGGTAGCACAGATACGCAGTATTTT.

The chain has TRBV27 and TRBJ2-5; 7 bases are a match to TRBD1. Per the germline V gene, CDR1 is MNHEY and CDR2 is SMNVEV (reference sequence). The CDR3 contains 15 residues. The V segment lost 2 bases and the J segment 4 bases; nucleotides outside the gene matches: 7. CDR3 residues: CASSLETGIGETQYF. CDR3 nucleotide sequence: TGTGCCAGCAGTTTAGAGACAGGGATCGGAGAGACCCAGTACTTC.

This clonotype was observed a handful of times. The chain has TRBV6-5 and TRBJ2-1; tentatively, D is TRBD2 (7 bases). The CDR3 contains 14 residues. Deletions cut 6 bases from V and 3 bases from J, with 12 bases between. Germline CDR1 MNHEY, CDR2 SVGAGI. DNA of the CDR3: TGTGCCAGCAGAATCGGGGGGCTCTACAATGAGCAGTTCTTC. Its translation is CASRIGGLYNEQFF.

This clonotype was recorded at least ten times. The chain recombines TRBV7-8 with TRBJ1-5; the match to TRBD1 covers 9 bases. The CDR3 is made up of 16 amino acids. Trimming at V came to 5 bases and at J to 5 bases, leaving 10 bases not matched to a gene. Germline lookup yields CDR1 SGHVS and CDR2 FQNEAQ. As DNA, the CDR3 is TGTGCCAGCAGCACACAACAGGGGGCGCGGGATCAGCCCCAGCATTTT. Its protein is CASSTQQGARDQPQHF.

Of note for this clonotype: One end of the junction is discordant with germline, which a read error may explain. The rearrangement joins TRBV6-5 to TRBJ1-1; 10 nucleotides match TRBD1. This CDR3 spans 20 amino acids. Germline assignment: CDR1 MNHEY and CDR2 SVGAGI. The CDR3 region has the DNA TGTGCCAACAGTTACTCGCTGACAGGGGGCATTTTTATTAGGAACACTGAAGCTTTCTTT. It yields the protein CANSYSLTGGIFIRNTEAFF.

The V call is TRBV10-3, the J call TRBJ1-5, with TRBD1 identical over 12 bases. In germline, CDR1 is ENHRY, CDR2 SYGVKD. J was trimmed by 1 base and V by 8 bases; bases with no gene match: 6. This CDR3 spans 16 amino acids. The CDR3 loop reads CAIRPGQGASNQPQHF. CDR3 sequence (DNA): TGTGCCATCCGCCCGGGACAGGGGGCGAGCAATCAGCCCCAGCATTTT.

The chain recombines TRBV10-3 with TRBJ1-3, with 8 bases identical to TRBD1. V trimming: 7 bases; J trimming: 0 bases; junction bases outside the gene matches: 17. The V gene's germline CDR1 is ENHRY and CDR2 SYGVKD. CDR3 length equals 19 residues. The CDR3 sequence is CAITPFPRQGLTSGNTIYF. As DNA, the CDR3 is TGTGCCATCACCCCTTTTCCCCGACAGGGGCTTACCTCTGGAAACACCATATATTTT.

This clonotype was seen a few times. The chain combines TRBV9 with TRBJ2-7; D may match TRBD1 or TRBD2 (5 bases each). V lost 0 bases and J 2 bases, leaving 6 bases between the germline ends. CDR3 length: 13 residues. Germline CDR1 reads SGDLS; CDR2 reads YYNGEE. The CDR3 DNA sequence: TGTGCCAGCAGCGTAGCGGGGCCCTACGAGCAGTACTTC. Residues: CASSVAGPYEQYF.

The sample holds many counts of this clonotype. V usage is TRBV7-6 and J usage is TRBJ2-1, with TRBD2 matching 8 bases. The CDR3 is 18 amino acids. Per the germline V gene, CDR1 is SGHVS and CDR2 is FNYEAQ. J was trimmed by 2 bases and V by 1 base; bases with no gene match: 10. The DNA for the CDR3 is TGTGCCAGCAGCTTAGAGGTCGCGGGGGGCCCTCCCTACAATGAGCAGTTCTTC. This encodes CASSLEVAGGPPYNEQFF.

This clonotype has at least ten counts. This chain links TRBV7-2 with TRBJ1-1; D call uncertain. The CDR3 is made up of 14 amino acids. Germline-derived CDR1 and CDR2 are SGHTA and FQGNSA. Trimming took off 2 bases at V and 2 bases at J, with 9 bases between the two ends. The CDR3, as DNA: TGTGCCAGCAGCTTACCTACCCAAAACACTGAAGCTTTCTTT. Amino acids: CASSLPTQNTEAFF.

The sample holds many counts of this clonotype. The chain links TRBV7-9 to TRBJ2-3; a possible D gene is TRBD2 (6 bases). The CDR3 is 14 amino acids. Trimming left V 5 bases short and J 2 bases short, with 11 bases between. Germline loops: CDR1 SEHNR, CDR2 FQNEAQ (reference sequence). The CDR3 sequence: CASSKGLPTDTQYF. CDR3 nucleotides: TGTGCCAGCAGCAAAGGACTACCCACAGATACGCAGTATTTT. Combining the CDR3 with reference TRBV7-9 and TRBJ2-3 gives the whole variable domain DTGVSQNPRHKITKRGQNVTFRCDPISEHNRLYWYRQTLGQGPEFLTYFQNEAQLEKSRLLSDRFSAERPKGSFSTLEIQRTEQGDSAMYLCASSKGLPTDTQYFGPGTRLTVL.

This clonotype was detected only a few times. Here the CDR3 DNA reads TGTGCCAGCAGTTTAGGACAGGGATCGCTAACAATTCAGCCCCAGCATTTT. It is translated as CASSLGQGSLTIQPQHF. The rearrangement links TRBV27 to TRBJ1-5; 8 bases match TRBD1. CDR1 is MNHEY, CDR2 SMNVEV, per germline (reference sequence). V lost 2 bases, J lost 6 bases, and 12 bases stayed unmatched. This CDR3 contains 17 residues.

This clonotype occurred many times. This rearrangement joins TRBV4-1 to TRBJ2-3; unclear D gene. Per the germline V gene, CDR1 is MGHRA and CDR2 is YSYEKL. The CDR3 is 15 residues long. Trimming shortened V by 4 bases and J by 3 bases, and 14 bases separated the two germline ends. The DNA of the CDR3 is TGCGCCAGCAGCCCCAGTAGAGCGAGGACAGATACGCAGTATTTT. Translated, it gives CASSPSRARTDTQYF.

This clonotype came up a few times. The chain combines TRBV28 with TRBJ2-1, with 8 bases that match TRBD2. V was clipped by 6 bases and J by 6 bases; unmatched bases: 10. Looked up from germline, CDR1 is MDHEN and CDR2 is SYDVKM. This CDR3 contains 15 residues. CDR3 sequence: CASSFVTGGGNEQFF. CDR3 nucleotides: TGTGCCAGCAGCTTCGTAACGGGGGGGGGCAATGAGCAGTTCTTC.

The chain has TRBV6-2 or TRBV6-3 and TRBJ2-7, with a weak D call TRBD1 (6 bases). V was shortened by 10 bases and J by 2 bases, with 18 bases between the two germline ends. The CDR3 runs 14 residues. Germline lookup yields CDR1 MNHEY and CDR2 SVGEGT. The CDR3: CATWTATHPYEQYF. The CDR3 nucleotides read TGTGCCACCTGGACAGCGACGCATCCCTACGAGCAGTACTTC.

In this sample, this clonotype turned up once. No conserved phenylalanine or tryptophan is present at the end of the CDR3, so a read error is the likely explanation. The rearrangement links TRBV12-3 or TRBV12-4 to TRBJ2-1, with 11 bases fitting TRBD2. The trim removed 3 bases at V and 6 bases at J, leaving 7 bases unmatched. The CDR3 is made up of 16 amino acids. The CDR3 DNA reads as TGTGCCAGCAGTTTTAATTTAGCGGGGGGGCGCAATGAGCAGTTCTCC. Translating gives CASSFNLAGGRNEQFS.

This sequence joins TRBV12-3 or TRBV12-4 and TRBJ1-5, with D unresolved. The V end was cut by 7 bases, the J end by 5 bases, with 9 bases between. The CDR3 extends over 12 amino acids. The CDR3 is CASTEGYQPQHF. The CDR3 nucleotides read TGTGCCAGCACCGAGGGCTATCAGCCCCAGCATTTT.

This clonotype has more than one count but fewer than ten. The rearrangement uses TRBV19 and TRBJ1-1, with D unclear. Per germline, CDR1 LNHDA and CDR2 SQIVND (reference sequence). CDR3 size: 14 residues. Trimming pared 1 base from V and 2 bases from J, leaving 8 bases between. As DNA, the CDR3 is TGTGCCAGTAGTATAGGAGGATTCAACACTGAAGCTTTCTTT. It codes for CASSIGGFNTEAFF.

In its sample, this clonotype was seen a few times. This could be a read error, since a much larger clone is one nucleotide away. The chain joins TRBV7-2 to TRBJ2-7, with D perhaps TRBD2 (6 bases). CDR3 size: 14 residues. Germline values: CDR1 SGHTA, CDR2 FQGNSA. Trimming pared 1 base from V and 3 bases from J, leaving 10 bases between. The CDR3, as DNA: TGTGCCAGCAGCTTAGAGCCGGGGGTCTACGAGCAGTACTTC. Translating it yields CASSLEPGVYEQYF.

This clonotype was counted between two and nine times. The V call is TRBV7-2, the J call TRBJ1-2; D call uncertain. Germline CDR1 reads SGHTA; CDR2 reads FQGNSA. The length of the CDR3 is 16 residues. With 1 base removed from V and 0 bases from J, the gap between germline ends came to 12 bases. CDR3 DNA: TGTGCCAGCAGCTTAGAAATAGGAGTTACTAACTATGGCTACACCTTC. It codes for CASSLEIGVTNYGYTF.

The chain links TRBV7-2 to TRBJ1-1; a weak D match, TRBD1 (5 bases). Germline values: CDR1 SGHTA, CDR2 FQGNSA. Trimming stripped 6 bases from V and 0 bases from J, with 14 bases between. The length of the CDR3 is 15 residues. CDR3 in amino acids: CASSIRGGVNTEAFF. In nucleotides, the CDR3 is TGTGCCAGCAGTATTAGGGGAGGAGTGAACACTGAAGCTTTCTTT.

The genes are TRBV5-4 and TRBJ2-1; a possible D gene is TRBD2 (5 bases). CDR1 and CDR2 from the germline V gene are SGHNT and YYREEE (reference sequence). Trimming stripped 0 bases from V and 0 bases from J, with 7 bases between. The CDR3 spans 15 residues. For the CDR3, the DNA is TGTGCCAGCAGCTTGGCCCGGGACTCCTACAATGAGCAGTTCTTC. Translated, it gives CASSLARDSYNEQFF.

The V call is TRBV7-9, the J call TRBJ2-7, with D maybe TRBD1 (5 bases). The ends were cut back, 4 bases at V and 0 bases at J, with 16 bases in the middle. The CDR3 covers 16 residues. Germline V gene data show CDR1 as SEHNR and CDR2 as FQNEAQ (reference sequence). As DNA, the CDR3 is TGTGCCAGCAGCTCTGTGGGGCAGCGACCCTCCTACGAGCAGTACTTC. This gives the protein CASSSVGQRPSYEQYF.

The chain links TRBV7-9 to TRBJ1-1, with a tentative D call TRBD1 (5 bases). This CDR3 comprises 15 residues. Germline V lookup: CDR1 SEHNR, CDR2 FQNEAQ (reference sequence). V shed 7 bases and J shed 1 base, with 16 bases lying between them. For the CDR3, the DNA is TGTGCCAGCACTGGCTGGGGGGGTGGGAACACTGAAGCTTTCTTT. Its protein product is CASTGWGGGNTEAFF.

The chain recombines TRBV10-3 with TRBJ1-2; D gene ambiguous. Germline CDR1 reads ENHRY; CDR2 reads SYGVKD. This CDR3 contains 15 residues. The V gene lost 3 bases and the J gene lost 0 bases, with 11 bases spanning the gap. The CDR3 DNA reads as TGTGCCATCAGTGACCAAAGAACCGCTAACTATGGCTACACCTTC. Translating it yields CAISDQRTANYGYTF.

About this clonotype itself: A much larger clone is a single base away; this may be a read error. Here the CDR3 DNA reads TGTGTCAGCAGCCTCGGGACAGACTCCTACGAGCAGTACGTC. Amino acids: CVSSLGTDSYEQYV. V usage is TRBV7-2 and J usage is TRBJ2-7; 7 nucleotides line up with TRBD1. The CDR3 is 14 residues long. CDR1 is SGHTA, CDR2 FQGNSA, per germline.